The 24 T cell receptor beta chains reported below all come from one sample, sequenced in a study of cytomegalovirus exposure and HLA in healthy donors. PCR was performed using 60 Vbeta and 13 Jbeta primers. Here immunoSEQ multiplex PCR was the method, and the copy in TCRdb shows in-frame clones only, minus some. Of fewer than 85,000 clones detected, around 72% appear once; the ten largest clones hold around 10%. Source material: PBMCs. The receptors here all came from a woman in her forties in good health and CMV-seropositive.

The chain is built from TRBV2 and TRBJ2-1, with 7 bases lining up with TRBD2. The CDR3 has 14 residues. The germline V gene has CDR1 SNHLY and CDR2 FYNNEI. V lost 8 bases, J lost 5 bases, and 9 bases stayed unmatched. The CDR3 loop reads CASGGGGVHNEQFF. DNA of the CDR3: TGTGCCAGCGGGGGGGGAGGGGTCCACAATGAGCAGTTCTTC.

The chain has TRBV18 and TRBJ1-1; the match to TRBD1 covers 9 bases. V gave up 6 bases and J gave up 0 bases; unmatched junction bases: 8. The CDR3 has 16 residues. CDR1 is KGHSH and CDR2 is LQKENI in the germline V gene. The CDR3 nucleotides read TGTGCCAGCTCCCTCGGGACAGGGAATTTGAACACTGAAGCTTTCTTT. It codes for CASSLGTGNLNTEAFF.

This clone appeared once. The chain uses TRBV19 and TRBJ2-1, with 8 bases that match TRBD1. The CDR3 is 14 amino acids. Germline CDR1 is LNHDA and CDR2 is SQIVND (reference sequence). V gave up 1 base and J gave up 5 bases; unmatched junction bases: 1. CDR3 amino acids: CASSIGTGHNEQFF. The CDR3 region has the DNA TGTGCCAGTAGTATAGGGACAGGGCACAATGAGCAGTTCTTC.

Details on this clone: A junction end diverges from the germline sequence, so it may reflect a read error. The V gene is TRBV7-6, the J gene TRBJ2-1, with 11 bases matching TRBD2. Germline V gene lookup returns CDR1 SGHVS and CDR2 FNYEAQ. This CDR3 comprises 15 residues. The CDR3 bases are TGTGCCAGCGGCTTGACTAGCGGGGATTACAATGAGCAGTTCTTC. This gives the protein CASGLTSGDYNEQFF.

This chain uses TRBV28 with TRBJ2-1; 8 bases are shared with TRBD2. The germline V gene has CDR1 MDHEN and CDR2 SYDVKM. This CDR3 has 15 residues. After removal of 7 bases from V and 4 bases from J, the junction contained 9 bases not matched to a gene. The CDR3 nucleotides are TGTGCCAGCACCGGGGGGGGCCTAGGTTACAATGAGCAGTTCTTC. Amino acid sequence: CASTGGGLGYNEQFF.

V and J are TRBV5-1 and TRBJ2-5; 13 positions agree with TRBD2. Germline trimming cut 3 bases from V and 1 base from J; bases unmatched to any gene: 3. Germline V lookup: CDR1 SGHRS, CDR2 YFSETQ. The CDR3 totals 16 residues. CDR3 amino acids: CASSYGTSGAQETQYF. The CDR3, as DNA: TGCGCCAGCAGCTACGGGACTAGCGGGGCCCAAGAGACCCAGTACTTC.

V gene TRBV11-2 combines with J gene TRBJ2-7; D might be TRBD2 (6 bases). Looked up from germline, CDR1 is SGHAT and CDR2 is FQNNGV. Trimming removed 5 bases from V and 4 bases from J, with 9 bases in between. The CDR3 totals 12 residues. CDR3 sequence: CASSPGGYEQYF. CDR3 nucleotides: TGTGCCAGCAGCCCCGGGGGTTACGAGCAGTACTTC. Full variable domain (remainder filled in from reference TRBV11-2 and TRBJ2-7): EAGVAQSPRYKIIEKRQSVAFWCNPISGHATLYWYQQILGQGPKLLIQFQNNGVVDDSQLPKDRFSAERLKGVDSTLKIQPAKLEDSAVYLCASSPGGYEQYFGPGTRLTVT.

The V gene is TRBV2, the J gene TRBJ1-2; TRBD1 matches at 9 bases. Germline CDR1 reads SNHLY; CDR2 reads FYNNEI. The trim removed 9 bases at V and 7 bases at J, leaving 9 bases unmatched. This CDR3 has 13 amino acids. CDR3 amino acids: CASSDRGLAGYTF. The CDR3 nucleotides are TGTGCCAGTTCGGACAGGGGTTTGGCTGGCTACACCTTC.

J is TRBJ1-2 and V is TRBV4-1; D is undetermined. V lost 1 base, J lost 7 bases, and 13 bases lay in between. Germline loops: CDR1 MGHRA, CDR2 YSYEKL. The CDR3 contains 14 residues. The CDR3 sequence is CASSQGPELRGYTF. The CDR3 DNA follows: TGCGCCAGCAGCCAAGGGCCGGAGTTGCGTGGCTACACCTTC.

This CDR3 is CASRTQGNTEAFF. In nucleotides, the CDR3 is TGTGCCAGCAGAACACAGGGGAACACTGAAGCTTTCTTT. The chain employs TRBV2 and TRBJ1-1; D might be TRBD1 (6 bases). Trimming pared 6 bases from V and 1 base from J, leaving 9 bases between. Germline CDR1 is SNHLY and CDR2 is FYNNEI. The CDR3 totals 13 residues.

This clone was seen once. The rearrangement uses TRBV9 and TRBJ1-2; 7 nucleotides agree with TRBD1. Germline V CDR1 and CDR2: SGDLS, YYNGEE. V trimming: 4 bases; J trimming: 7 bases; junction bases outside the gene matches: 10. The CDR3 totals 14 residues. CDR3 nucleotide sequence: TGTGCCAGCAGCCAGGAGAGACAGGGTGGTGGCTACACCTTC. Translating it yields CASSQERQGGGYTF.

The rearrangement joins TRBV19 to TRBJ2-3, with D perhaps matching TRBD2 (5 bases). V was trimmed by 7 bases and J by 1 base, leaving 15 bases between them. Germline lookup yields CDR1 LNHDA and CDR2 SQIVND (reference sequence). The CDR3 totals 15 residues. The CDR3 reads CASNHPNGGTDTQYF. DNA of the CDR3: TGTGCCAGTAATCATCCCAACGGGGGCACAGATACGCAGTATTTT.

This chain uses TRBV11-3 with TRBJ2-2; unclear D gene. V was clipped by 3 bases and J by 1 base, with 6 bases between them. The CDR3 runs to 14 residues. From germline, CDR1 is SGHNT and CDR2 YENEEA. The CDR3 here is CASSFYVNTGELFF. CDR3 nucleotides: TGTGCCAGCAGCTTTTATGTGAACACCGGGGAGCTGTTTTTT.

The chain couples TRBV4-1 to TRBJ2-1, with 8 nucleotides matching TRBD2. V lost 1 base, J lost 4 bases, and 3 bases stayed unmatched. The germline CDR1 and CDR2 sequences are MGHRA and YSYEKL. This CDR3 contains 15 residues. Here the CDR3 reads CASSQVSGGYNEQFF. The CDR3 DNA reads TGCGCCAGCAGCCAAGTGAGCGGGGGTTACAATGAGCAGTTCTTC.

The chain couples TRBV28 to TRBJ1-3, with unresolved D. CDR3 size: 13 residues. Trimming cost V 7 bases and J 4 bases, with 11 bases left between them. CDR1 and CDR2 from the germline V gene are MDHEN and SYDVKM. This CDR3 is CASIPSGGNTIYF. The DNA for the CDR3 is TGTGCCAGCATCCCCTCCGGGGGAAACACCATATATTTT.

This clone has more than one count but fewer than ten. The chain's CDR3 is CASSEQGWNIQYF. The CDR3 DNA reads as TGTGCCAGCAGCGAACAGGGGTGGAACATTCAGTACTTC. The gene calls are TRBV11-2 and TRBJ2-4; 7 nucleotides align to TRBD1. Germline V gene lookup returns CDR1 SGHAT and CDR2 FQNNGV. CDR3 length equals 13 residues. V trimming: 5 bases; J trimming: 7 bases; junction bases outside the gene matches: 5.

The rearrangement links TRBV5-6 to TRBJ2-1, with no clear D. With 2 bases removed from V and 10 bases from J, the gap between germline ends came to 7 bases. Germline CDR1 is SGHDT and CDR2 is YYEEEE. CDR3 size: 11 residues. Written as DNA, the CDR3 is TGTGCCAGCAGCTTAAGAGTGGAGCAGTTCTTC. Translation gives CASSLRVEQFF.

The V gene is TRBV30, the J gene TRBJ1-2; D gene uncertain. The CDR3 length is 12 residues. Germline assignment: CDR1 GTSNPN and CDR2 SVGIG (reference sequence). Between the trimmed V and J ends, which lost 0 bases and 4 bases, there was a span of 6 bases. The CDR3 loop is CAWSVGGYGYTF. As DNA, the CDR3 is TGTGCCTGGAGTGTAGGAGGCTATGGCTACACCTTC.

By sample fraction, this clone is medium-sized. The genes are TRBV7-9 and TRBJ2-7; TRBD1 is a possible D gene (6 bases). Germline loops: CDR1 SEHNR, CDR2 FQNEAQ (reference sequence). The V gene lost 2 bases and the J gene lost 2 bases, with 13 bases spanning the gap. This CDR3 spans 15 amino acids. The CDR3: CASSLTGNPTYEQYF. CDR3 DNA sequence: TGTGCCAGCAGCTTAACAGGGAATCCCACCTACGAGCAGTACTTC.

The chain carries TRBV19 and TRBJ2-1; D perhaps matches TRBD1 (5 bases). V was clipped by 1 base and J by 2 bases, with 15 bases between them. The CDR3 loop spans 17 amino acids. The germline CDR1 and CDR2 sequences are LNHDA and SQIVND (reference sequence). Here the CDR3 reads CASSIGGGAPTYNEQFF. The CDR3 nucleotides are TGTGCCAGTAGTATAGGGGGCGGAGCGCCTACCTACAATGAGCAGTTCTTC.

This sequence joins TRBV6-5 and TRBJ2-2, with TRBD1 matching over 7 bases. This CDR3 spans 12 amino acids. The V and J ends lost 8 bases and 6 bases, in that order; junction bases with no gene match: 3. Germline V gene data show CDR1 as MNHEY and CDR2 as SVGAGI. The CDR3 bases are TGTGCCAGCCACAGGGGATCCGGGGAGCTGTTTTTT. This sequence encodes CASHRGSGELFF.

The chain is built from TRBV5-4 and TRBJ1-1; D unresolved. CDR3 length equals 15 residues. The germline V and J ends were trimmed by 0 bases and 5 bases, with 14 bases remaining between them. The germline V gene encodes CDR1 SGHNT and CDR2 YYREEE (reference sequence). The CDR3 DNA is TGTGCCAGCAGCTTGGCCGGGGAGGGAAGGACTGAAGCTTTCTTT. The encoded protein is CASSLAGEGRTEAFF.

The V call is TRBV7-7, the J call TRBJ2-1; D not certain. CDR1 and CDR2 from the germline V gene are SSHAT and FNYEAQ (reference sequence). Trimming stripped 1 base from V and 10 bases from J, with 14 bases between. This CDR3 contains 14 residues. The CDR3 spells CASSLGNGAVEQFF. The CDR3 bases are TGTGCCAGCAGCTTAGGAAATGGAGCTGTGGAGCAGTTCTTC.

The chain links TRBV6-5 to TRBJ1-2; 8 nucleotides agree with TRBD1. CDR1 is MNHEY, CDR2 SVGAGI, per germline. The CDR3 runs 14 residues. The ends lost 6 bases at V and 5 bases at J; junction bases unmatched: 8. This CDR3 is CASSLRQGRYGYTF. CDR3 DNA sequence: TGTGCCAGCAGCCTCCGACAGGGGAGGTATGGCTACACCTTC.